Listed below are T cell receptor beta chains from one sample, sequenced in a study of identical twins. In TCRdb, the 5' RACE reads were re-called with MiXCR into one record per CDR3 protein. The data hold approximately 700,000 distinct CDR3 sequences, with about 20% observed a single time. These data are also associated with another study on T cells expressing NK-cell markers.

Sample: PBMCs. The receptor source for this set is a woman under 30 in good health. Both conserved end residues are part of each CDR3. D genes are given only for firm matches. Clone size is stated in some rows and not others, as once, few, many or a class when expanded.

clone_size j_call cdr3_length v_call d_call cdr3_nt cdr3_aa
NA TRBJ1-2 17 TRBV6-1 TRBD1 TGTGCCAGCAGACAATTTTTTGGACAGGGTTCTAACTATGGCTACACCTTC CASRQFFGQGSNYGYTF
NA TRBJ2-3 16 TRBV7-2 NA TGTGCCAGCAGCTTAGTGGGGGGACTCCTCACAGATACGCAGTATTTT CASSLVGGLLTDTQYF
few TRBJ1-2 14 TRBV7-9 NA TGTGCCAGCAGCCTACACGGGGAAGAGGGCGGCTACACCTTC CASSLHGEEGGYTF
NA TRBJ1-5 16 TRBV12-3/TRBV12-4 NA TGTGCCAGCAGTTTAAGGGGCGGACACTCTAATCAGCCCCAGCATTTT CASSLRGGHSNQPQHF
NA TRBJ1-1 16 TRBV7-9 NA TGTGCCAGCAGCTTGGAGGCTTGGGCAGGTAACACTGAAGCTTTCTTT CASSLEAWAGNTEAFF
NA TRBJ2-3 15 TRBV7-3 TRBD2 TGTGCCAGCAGCGTCCCGGGGGGTTCCTCAGATACGCAGTATTTT CASSVPGGSSDTQYF
NA TRBJ2-3 15 TRBV13 TRBD2 TGTGCCAGCAGCTTAAGCGGGGGTAACACAGATACGCAGTATTTT CASSLSGGNTDTQYF
NA TRBJ2-1 14 TRBV5-1 TRBD1 TGCGCCAGCAGCTTGGACAGGGGGCCGGATGAGCAGTTCTTC CASSLDRGPDEQFF
NA TRBJ2-7 14 TRBV3-1 NA TGTGCCAGCAGCCAAGCCGGGGGGCTGAACGAGCAGTACTTC CASSQAGGLNEQYF
NA TRBJ1-1 13 TRBV28 NA TGTGCCACCTCATGGGTACGGAACACTGAAGCTTTCTTT CATSWVRNTEAFF
NA TRBJ2-7 15 TRBV7-2 NA TGTGCCAGCAGCTTCCAGGGACTTTCATCCTACGAGCAGTACTTC CASSFQGLSSYEQYF
few TRBJ2-7 14 TRBV7-7 NA TGTGCTAGCAGCAAGGACAGAATCGGGTACGAGCAGTACTTC CASSKDRIGYEQYF
NA TRBJ2-4 17 TRBV27 NA TGTGCCAGCAGTTTATTCAACAGCCCACTAGCCAAAAACATTCAGTACTTC CASSLFNSPLAKNIQYF
few TRBJ1-5 18 TRBV5-6 TRBD1 TGTGCCAGCAGCCTAAGGGACGGGACAGGGGTTGACCGGGGGCCCCAGCATTTT CASSLRDGTGVDRGPQHF
few TRBJ1-4 13 TRBV29-1 TRBD1 TGCAGCGTCTCCGGACAGGGTAATGAAAAACTGTTTTTT CSVSGQGNEKLFF
few TRBJ2-6 17 TRBV5-1 NA TGCGCCAGCAGCTTAAGGGTCCCTAGCTCTGGGGCCAACGTCCTGACTTTC CASSLRVPSSGANVLTF
few TRBJ2-1 16 TRBV9 NA TGTGCCAGCAGCCTCTGGGGGCAGGGGTCCTACAATGAGCAGTTCTTC CASSLWGQGSYNEQFF
NA TRBJ2-7 11 TRBV20-1 NA TGCAGTGCTAGGGAAAACTACGAGCAGTACTTC CSARENYEQYF
NA TRBJ2-7 16 TRBV6-2/TRBV6-3 NA TGTGCCAGCAGCCGGCAAGGGTTCCTGTCATTCTACGAGCAGTACTTC CASSRQGFLSFYEQYF
NA TRBJ2-7 13 TRBV7-8 NA TGTGCCAGCAGCTGGGGGGAAGCCTACGAGCAGTACTTC CASSWGEAYEQYF
NA TRBJ2-5 16 TRBV19 NA TGTGCCAGTAGTACTACCCACAGGGAAGAGCGAGAGACCCAGTACTTC CASSTTHREERETQYF
NA TRBJ2-4 19 TRBV21-1 NA TGTGCCAGCAGCAACAGTGAGTCTGTCTCGGAGGGTGAGAAAAACATTCAGTACTTC CASSNSESVSEGEKNIQYF
few TRBJ2-7 13 TRBV29-1 NA TGCAGCGCCGTGGGGTGGGGGCATCACGAGCAGTACTTC CSAVGWGHHEQYF
once TRBJ2-1 15 TRBV5-1 NA TGCGCCAGCAGCTTGCAGCTAGCAGACGATAGTGAGCAGTTCTTC CASSLQLADDSEQFF
few TRBJ2-7 13 TRBV20-1 TRBD1 TGCAGTGCAACCGGGACAGGGGGAGGAGAGCAGTACTTC CSATGTGGGEQYF
NA TRBJ2-7 15 TRBV20-1 NA TGCAGTGCTCTCGACGGATTAATCTTCTCCTACGAGCAGTACTTC CSALDGLIFSYEQYF
NA TRBJ2-7 17 TRBV6-2/TRBV6-3 NA TGTGCCAGCAGTTTCGACTTGGGCGGGGGACAATCCTACGAGCAGTACTTC CASSFDLGGGQSYEQYF
NA TRBJ1-2 15 TRBV10-3 NA TGTGCCATCAGTGAGTCGACCGGGACCTCCTATGGCTACACCTTC CAISESTGTSYGYTF
NA TRBJ1-3 15 TRBV12-3/TRBV12-4 NA TGTGCCAGCAGTTTAGCCGGCAACTCTGGAAACACCATATATTTT CASSLAGNSGNTIYF
NA TRBJ2-1 14 TRBV20-1 TRBD2 TGCAGTGCTAGAGGACTAGCGGGAGTACGGGAGCAGTTCTTC CSARGLAGVREQFF
few TRBJ2-1 12 TRBV5-1 TRBD1 TGCGCCAGCGGAACAGGGGTGAATGAGCAGTTCTTC CASGTGVNEQFF
NA TRBJ2-1 13 TRBV5-1 TRBD1 TGCGCCAGCTACTTGGACAGGTACAATGAGCAGTTCTTC CASYLDRYNEQFF
NA TRBJ2-5 11 TRBV6-1 NA TGTGCCAGCAGTGAAATGGAGACCCAGTACTTC CASSEMETQYF
NA TRBJ2-2 16 TRBV9 TRBD2 TGTGCCAGCAGCGCTCAAGCGGGATCTTCCACCGGGGAGCTGTTTTTT CASSAQAGSSTGELFF
NA TRBJ2-3 15 TRBV7-9 TRBD1 TGTGCCAGCAGCTTTTACAGGGGGCGGACAGATACGCAGTATTTT CASSFYRGRTDTQYF
few TRBJ2-3 14 TRBV20-1 TRBD1 TGCAGTGCTAGAGAGGGGACAGGGACAGATACGCAGTATTTT CSAREGTGTDTQYF
NA TRBJ2-4 16 TRBV12-3/TRBV12-4 NA TGTGCCAGCAGTCCCCCGGTCCCTTTAGCCAAAAACATTCAGTACTTC CASSPPVPLAKNIQYF
NA TRBJ2-3 16 TRBV7-8 NA TGTGCCAGCAGCTTAAGGGCGGGGGCCCCTTGGGATACGCAGTATTTT CASSLRAGAPWDTQYF
NA TRBJ2-1 13 TRBV6-5 TRBD2 TGTGCCAGCAGTTACTCCGGGGGGAGTGAGCAGTTCTTC CASSYSGGSEQFF
few TRBJ1-1 17 TRBV18 TRBD1 TGTGCCAGCTCACTATACAGTGCGACAGGGGGGAACACTGAAGCTTTCTTT CASSLYSATGGNTEAFF
few TRBJ2-2 15 TRBV24-1 NA TGTGCCACCAGTGATTCCTCGAGTTACACCGGGGAGCTGTTTTTT CATSDSSSYTGELFF